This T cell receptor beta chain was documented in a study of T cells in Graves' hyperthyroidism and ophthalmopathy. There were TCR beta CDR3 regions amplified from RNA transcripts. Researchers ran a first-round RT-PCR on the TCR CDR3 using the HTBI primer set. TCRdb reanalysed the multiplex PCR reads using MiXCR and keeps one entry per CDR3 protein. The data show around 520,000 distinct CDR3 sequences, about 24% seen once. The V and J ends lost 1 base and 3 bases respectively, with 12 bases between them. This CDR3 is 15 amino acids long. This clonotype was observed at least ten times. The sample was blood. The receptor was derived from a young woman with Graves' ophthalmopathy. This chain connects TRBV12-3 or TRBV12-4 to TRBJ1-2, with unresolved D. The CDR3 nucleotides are TGTGCCAGCAGTTTAGAGGGATACCCCTACTATGGCTACACCTTC. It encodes CASSLEGYPYYGYTF.